This is a list of T cell receptor beta chains from one sample in a study of cytomegalovirus exposure and HLA in healthy donors. Clones were read by immunoSEQ multiplex PCR, and TCRdb kept only the in-frame ones, dropping some. The sample contains roughly 130,000 clones, 75% to 85% of which appear only once. The sequencing sample was made of PBMCs. Receptors were obtained from a man aged 30-40 years in good health and CMV-seronegative. Both conserved end residues are part of each CDR3. D genes are given only for firm matches. Rows give clone size only sometimes, using once, few, many, or a class for an expanded clone.

clone_size j_call v_call d_call cdr3_length cdr3_aa cdr3_nt
. TRBJ2-7 TRBV6-5 . 13 CASSYRDSYEQYF TGTGCCAGCAGTTACCGGGACTCCTACGAGCAGTACTTC
once TRBJ2-4 TRBV5-4 TRBD2 15 CASSRTGTNKNIQYF TGTGCCAGCAGCCGCACCGGGACTAACAAAAACATTCAGTACTTC
. TRBJ2-7 TRBV10-3 TRBD2 12 CATWASGYEQYF TGTGCCACCTGGGCTAGCGGCTACGAGCAGTACTTC
. TRBJ2-1 TRBV9 TRBD2 15 CASSAGLAEYNEQFF TGTGCCAGCAGCGCGGGACTAGCGGAGTACAATGAGCAGTTCTTC
. TRBJ2-7 TRBV27 TRBD1 15 CASSMDRYFSYEQYF TGTGCCAGCAGTATGGACAGGTACTTCTCCTACGAGCAGTACTTC
. TRBJ1-1 TRBV25-1 . 14 CASSALLPNTEAFF TGTGCCAGCAGTGCCCTACTCCCGAACACTGAAGCTTTCTTT
. TRBJ1-2 TRBV6-6 TRBD1 15 CASSPPGTEVVGYTF TGTGCCAGCAGTCCCCCCGGGACAGAAGTAGTTGGCTACACCTTC
. TRBJ2-1 TRBV9 TRBD2 17 CASSVSGLAEWGNEQFF TGTGCCAGCAGCGTCTCAGGACTAGCGGAGTGGGGGAATGAGCAGTTCTTC
. TRBJ2-7 TRBV7-9 . 14 CASTPEGASYEQYF TGTGCCAGCACCCCAGAAGGGGCCTCCTACGAGCAGTACTTC
. TRBJ2-1 TRBV19 TRBD2 12 CASSIGGESWFF TGTGCCAGTAGTATCGGGGGGGAGAGTTGGTTCTTC
. TRBJ1-1 TRBV5-6 . 14 CASSWSRGYTEAFF TGTGCCAGCAGCTGGAGCAGGGGCTACACTGAAGCTTTCTTT
. TRBJ2-5 TRBV9 . 17 CASSVASGITFLETQYF TGTGCCAGCAGCGTAGCAAGCGGTATCACATTCCTGGAGACCCAGTACTTC
. TRBJ1-4 TRBV7-2 . 13 CASSFNPDEKLFF TGTGCCAGCAGCTTCAATCCGGATGAAAAACTGTTTTTT
once TRBJ2-3 TRBV28 . 16 CASSNPLPGETDTQYF TGTGCCAGCAGCAACCCCCTTCCGGGAGAGACAGATACGCAGTATTTT
. TRBJ2-7 TRBV4-2 TRBD2 16 CASSQVTSGNSYEQYF TGTGCCAGCAGCCAAGTTACTAGCGGGAACTCCTACGAGCAGTACTTC
. TRBJ1-1 TRBV27 . 15 CASSLKPTGNTEAFF TGTGCCAGCAGTTTAAAGCCGACAGGGAACACTGAAGCTTTCTTT
. TRBJ2-1 TRBV5-1 . 14 CASSLAADYNEQFF TGCGCCAGCAGCTTGGCAGCGGATTACAATGAGCAGTTCTTC
. TRBJ1-1 TRBV7-9 TRBD1 14 CASSAPTGWTEAFF TGTGCCAGCAGCGCGCCGACAGGGTGGACTGAAGCTTTCTTT
. TRBJ2-7 TRBV5-5 TRBD1 14 CASSPRDRAYEQYF TGTGCCAGCAGCCCCCGGGACAGGGCCTACGAGCAGTACTTC
. TRBJ2-5 TRBV10-2 TRBD1 16 CASSELGQGVQETQYF TGCGCCAGCAGTGAGTTGGGACAGGGTGTACAAGAGACCCAGTACTTC
. TRBJ2-2 TRBV9 . 13 CASSVRGTGELFF TGTGCCAGCAGCGTAAGAGGGACCGGGGAGCTGTTTTTT
. TRBJ1-1 TRBV19 . 15 CASSIGDRGNTEAFF TGTGCCAGTAGTATAGGCGACAGAGGGAACACTGAAGCTTTCTTT
. TRBJ1-5 TRBV28 . 14 CASGSTGANQPQNF TGTGCCAGCGGTTCGACAGGTGCCAATCAGCCCCAGAATTTT
. TRBJ2-2 TRBV6-1 TRBD2 19 CASSETDTLRGRNTGELFF TGTGCCAGCAGTGAAACGGACACTCTTCGCGGGAGGAACACCGGGGAGCTGTTTTTT
. TRBJ2-4 TRBV6-1 TRBD2 13 CASSDGLAEPQYF TGTGCCAGCAGTGATGGACTAGCGGAGCCTCAGTACTTC
. TRBJ1-2 TRBV6-6 TRBD1 15 CASSYRPGGGYAYTF TGTGCCAGCAGTTACAGGCCAGGGGGTGGATATGCCTACACCTTC
. TRBJ1-1 TRBV19 TRBD1 16 CASRQSPGTGKTEAFF TGTGCCAGTAGACAATCACCCGGGACAGGGAAAACTGAAGCTTTCTTT
. TRBJ1-3 TRBV28 . 14 CASRPTASGNTIYF TGTGCCAGCAGACCTACAGCCTCTGGAAACACCATATATTTT
. TRBJ1-5 TRBV7-9 . 14 CASSRSGGNQPQNF TGTGCCAGCAGCCGTTCGGGTGGCAATCAGCCCCAGAATTTT
. TRBJ2-1 TRBV27 . 13 CASSGRGVHEQFF TGTGCCAGCAGTGGACGGGGAGTCCATGAGCAGTTCTTC
. TRBJ1-3 TRBV7-2 . 15 CASSSGHSSGNTIYF TGTGCCAGCAGCTCGGGACATAGCTCTGGAAACACCATATATTTT
. TRBJ1-6 TRBV6-4 TRBD1 14 CASRGQGANSPLHF TGTGCCAGCAGGGGACAGGGGGCTAATTCACCCCTCCACTTT
. TRBJ2-1 TRBV14 TRBD2 15 CASSPLAGLDNEQFF TGTGCCAGCAGTCCACTAGCGGGACTAGACAATGAGCAGTTCTTC
few TRBJ2-7 TRBV6-5 . 13 CASSYSRDDEQYF TGTGCCAGCAGTTACTCGCGGGATGACGAGCAGTACTTC
. TRBJ2-7 TRBV6-1 TRBD2 14 CASSVGLEPYEQYF TGTGCCAGCAGCGTCGGACTAGAGCCTTACGAGCAGTACTTC
once TRBJ1-2 TRBV4-3 . 14 CASSPDRENYGYTF TGCGCCAGCAGCCCCGACCGGGAAAACTATGGCTACACCTTC
. TRBJ2-7 TRBV5-1 TRBD2 15 CASSLGLAGTYEQYF TGCGCCAGCAGCTTGGGACTAGCGGGAACGTACGAGCAGTACTTC
. TRBJ1-5 TRBV28 TRBD1 17 CASSWDRGEVWNQPQHF TGTGCCAGCAGTTGGGACAGGGGCGAGGTTTGGAATCAGCCCCAGCATTTT
. TRBJ2-2 TRBV5-1 TRBD2 15 CASSRSGRQTGELFF TGCGCCAGCAGTCGCAGCGGGAGGCAAACCGGGGAGCTGTTTTTT
few TRBJ2-7 TRBV19 TRBD1 14 CASSIGTAPYEQYF TGTGCCAGTAGTATCGGGACAGCTCCCTACGAGCAGTACTTC
. TRBJ2-1 TRBV19 TRBD2 15 CASSTSGDTYNEQFF TGTGCCAGTAGTACTAGCGGGGATACCTACAATGAGCAGTTCTTC
. TRBJ2-4 TRBV19 . 14 CASSMGRGKNIQYF TGTGCCAGTAGTATGGGCAGGGGAAAAAACATTCAGTACTTC
. TRBJ1-3 TRBV30 TRBD1 16 CAWSLPGQGPGNTIYF TGTGCCTGGAGTCTACCGGGACAGGGGCCTGGAAACACCATATATTTT
few TRBJ1-4 TRBV30 . 15 CAWSPVQGRDEKLFF TGTGCCTGGAGTCCCGTCCAGGGTCGTGATGAAAAACTGTTTTTT
once TRBJ2-1 TRBV11-2 TRBD2 16 CASRPPGRLSIDEQFF TGTGCCAGCAGACCGCCCGGGAGGCTCAGCATCGATGAGCAGTTCTTC
. TRBJ2-7 TRBV6-5 . 14 CASSSGGIATEQYF TGTGCCAGCAGTTCCGGCGGAATAGCAACCGAGCAGTACTTC
. TRBJ1-5 TRBV2 . 16 CASSESGLQSNQPQHF TGTGCCAGCAGTGAGTCGGGGTTACAAAGCAATCAGCCCCAGCATTTT